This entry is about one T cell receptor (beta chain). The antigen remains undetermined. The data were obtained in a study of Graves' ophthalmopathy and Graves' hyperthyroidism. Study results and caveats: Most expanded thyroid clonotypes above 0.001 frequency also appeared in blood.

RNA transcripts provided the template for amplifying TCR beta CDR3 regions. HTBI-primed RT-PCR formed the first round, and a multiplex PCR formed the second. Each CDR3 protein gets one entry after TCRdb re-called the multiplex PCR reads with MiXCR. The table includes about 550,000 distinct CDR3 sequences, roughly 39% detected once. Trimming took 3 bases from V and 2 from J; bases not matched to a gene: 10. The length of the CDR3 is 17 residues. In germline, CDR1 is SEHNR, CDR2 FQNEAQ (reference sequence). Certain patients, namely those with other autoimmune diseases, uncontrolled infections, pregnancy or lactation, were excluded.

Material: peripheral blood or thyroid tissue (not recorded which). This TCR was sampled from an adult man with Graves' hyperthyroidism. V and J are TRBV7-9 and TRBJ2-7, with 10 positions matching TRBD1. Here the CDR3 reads CASSFRDRGRPTYEQYF. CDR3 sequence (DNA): TGTGCCAGCAGCTTCCGGGACAGGGGCCGACCGACCTACGAGCAGTACTTC.